This entry concerns a single T cell receptor beta chain. CDR1 SGHRS and CDR2 YFSETQ come from the germline V gene. This CDR3 comprises 17 residues. With 3 bases removed from V and 4 bases from J, the gap between germline ends came to 23 bases. This entry comes from a study of cytomegalovirus exposure and HLA in healthy donors. PCR amplification relied on 60 Vbeta primers (plus 13 Jbeta primers). Repertoires were generated with immunoSEQ multiplex PCR, while TCRdb's copy carries only in-frame clones and drops some. Among fewer than 120,000 clones listed, more than 70% were seen once. The chain carries TRBV5-1 and TRBJ2-7, with a tentative D call TRBD2 (6 bases). The sequence was collected from an older woman in good health and CMV-seropositive. The sequencing input was PBMCs. The CDR3 loop is CASSSEARRGLGYEQYF. The CDR3 DNA follows: TGCGCCAGCAGCTCTGAAGCCCGGAGGGGTTTAGGATACGAGCAGTACTTC.